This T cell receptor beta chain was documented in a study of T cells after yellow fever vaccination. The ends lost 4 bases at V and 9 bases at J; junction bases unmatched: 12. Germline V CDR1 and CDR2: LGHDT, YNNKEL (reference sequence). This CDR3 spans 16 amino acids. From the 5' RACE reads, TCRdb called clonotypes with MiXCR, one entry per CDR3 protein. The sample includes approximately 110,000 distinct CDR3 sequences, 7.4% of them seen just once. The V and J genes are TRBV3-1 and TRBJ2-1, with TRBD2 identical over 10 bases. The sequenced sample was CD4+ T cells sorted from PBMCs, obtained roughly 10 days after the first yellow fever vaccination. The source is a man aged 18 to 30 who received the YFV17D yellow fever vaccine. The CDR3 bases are TGTGCCAGCAGCCGAGTTACTAGCGGGGTAACCGTTGAGCAGTTCTTC. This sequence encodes CASSRVTSGVTVEQFF.